A single sample is the source of the 19 T cell receptor beta chains below, sequenced in a study of cytomegalovirus exposure and HLA in healthy donors. Sequenced by immunoSEQ multiplex PCR; TCRdb stores in-frame clones only, minus some. Of fewer than 120,000 clones listed, 88% were seen once; the top ten hold under 1.5%. The sequenced sample consisted of PBMCs. The receptors derive from a woman in her thirties in good health and CMV-seropositive.

This clone was seen only a few times. CDR3 sequence (DNA): TGTGCCAGCAGCCAAGGTGGACAGGGAATGTTTTTT. Its translation: CASSQGGQGMFF. The V and J genes are TRBV4-2 and TRBJ1-4, with 8 bases identical to TRBD1. The CDR3 runs 12 residues. V was clipped by 1 base and J by 15 bases; unmatched bases: 4. Germline-derived CDR1 and CDR2 are LGHNA and YNFKEQ.

V and J are TRBV7-8 and TRBJ2-3, with TRBD2 matching 9 bases. Germline V gene data show CDR1 as SGHVS and CDR2 as FQNEAQ. There are 17 residues in the CDR3. After removal of 2 bases from V and 2 bases from J, the junction contained 8 bases not matched to a gene. The CDR3 DNA reads as TGTGCCAGCAGCTTAAAGAGGTCTAGCGGGGACACAGATACGCAGTATTTT. This gives the protein CASSLKRSSGDTDTQYF.

This clone appeared a single time. The rearrangement uses TRBV4-2 and TRBJ1-1; D is undetermined. Trimming pared 0 bases from V and 3 bases from J, leaving 8 bases between. CDR1 is LGHNA, CDR2 YNFKEQ, per germline. CDR3 size: 14 residues. CDR3 DNA sequence: TGTGCCAGCAGCCAAGATCTCGGGTACACTGAAGCTTTCTTT. Amino acids: CASSQDLGYTEAFF.

V gene TRBV11-2 combines with J gene TRBJ2-3; possible D gene TRBD2, 7 bases. CDR1 and CDR2 from the germline V gene are SGHAT and FQNNGV. There are 16 residues in the CDR3. V dropped 5 bases and J dropped 2 bases, with 17 bases sitting between them. CDR3 DNA: TGTGCCAGCAGCCAAGGGAGGGGGGGGAACACAGATACGCAGTATTTT. This encodes CASSQGRGGNTDTQYF.

J is TRBJ2-7 and V is TRBV6-4; 10 nucleotides align to TRBD1. The germline gives CDR1 MRHNA, CDR2 SNTAGT. The CDR3 length is 13 residues. The J segment lost 6 bases and the V segment lost 6 bases, leaving 5 bases of the junction unmatched. CDR3 sequence: CASSRDRGGEQYF. The CDR3 DNA reads as TGTGCCAGCAGCCGGGACAGGGGAGGCGAGCAGTACTTC.

This chain joins TRBV29-1 and TRBJ2-7; 10 bases fit TRBD2. The CDR3 is made up of 16 amino acids. Looked up from germline, CDR1 is SQVTM and CDR2 is ANQGSEA. With 3 bases clipped from V and 7 bases from J, the junction kept 15 bases outside the gene matches. CDR3: CSVEGSEEQREGEQYF. The CDR3 nucleotides read TGCAGCGTTGAGGGGTCAGAAGAACAGCGGGAGGGAGAGCAGTACTTC.

The rearrangement uses TRBV15 and TRBJ1-4, with no clear D. V lost 0 bases to trimming and J lost 5 bases, with 10 bases between them. This CDR3 comprises 15 residues. Germline CDR1 reads LNHNV; CDR2 reads YYDKDF (reference sequence). CDR3 nucleotides: TGTGCCACCAGCAGAGACACTGCGGGGAATGAAAAACTGTTTTTT. The encoded protein is CATSRDTAGNEKLFF. The whole variable domain, filled in from reference TRBV15 and TRBJ1-4, reads DAMVIQNPRYQVTQFGKPVTLSCSQTLNHNVMYWYQQKSSQAPKLLFHYYDKDFNNEADTPDNFQSRRPNTSFCFLDIRSPGLGDTAMYLCATSRDTAGNEKLFFGSGTQLSVL.

The rearrangement uses TRBV7-2 and TRBJ2-2; 8 nucleotides line up with TRBD1. V shed 9 bases, J shed 1 base, and the junction held 4 bases outside the gene matches. Germline V lookup: CDR1 SGHTA, CDR2 FQGNSA. The length of the CDR3 is 14 residues. The CDR3, as DNA: TGTGCCAGGGGGGGACAGGAGAACACCGGGGAGCTGTTTTTT. Encoded protein: CARGGQENTGELFF.

This clone was found a few times. The V and J genes are TRBV4-3 and TRBJ2-1, with TRBD1 matching over 9 bases. Germline assignment: CDR1 LGHNA and CDR2 YSLEER. J lost 6 bases, V lost 0 bases, and 6 bases had no gene match. The CDR3 totals 16 residues. The CDR3 region has the DNA TGCGCCAGCAGCCAAGATGGGGGACAGGGAGGCAATGAGCAGTTCTTC. It codes for CASSQDGGQGGNEQFF.

The chain has TRBV7-2 and TRBJ2-3; maybe TRBD2 (6 bases). Germline values: CDR1 SGHTA, CDR2 FQGNSA. CDR3 length equals 14 residues. Trimming left V 3 bases short and J 3 bases short, with 10 bases between. The CDR3: CASSFGRETDTQYF. In DNA form, the CDR3 reads TGTGCCAGCAGCTTTGGGCGGGAAACAGATACGCAGTATTTT.

The CDR3 region has the DNA TGCGCCAGCAGCTTGGACGATCCCTACGGGGAGACCCAGTACTTC. This translates into CASSLDDPYGETQYF. V gene TRBV5-1 combines with J gene TRBJ2-5; no clear D gene. Trimming removed 0 bases from V and 5 bases from J, with 14 bases in between. The CDR3 runs 15 residues. Germline V gene lookup returns CDR1 SGHRS and CDR2 YFSETQ.

This clone turned up a few times. The chain couples TRBV10-3 to TRBJ2-7, with 9 nucleotides matching TRBD1. Trimming removed 7 bases from V and 2 bases from J; junction bases left unmatched: 6. The germline gives CDR1 ENHRY, CDR2 SYGVKD. This CDR3 is 14 amino acids long. The DNA of the CDR3 is TGTGCCATCACCCAGGGACAGGGACCCTACGAGCAGTACTTC. The encoded protein is CAITQGQGPYEQYF.

V usage is TRBV6-1 and J usage is TRBJ1-2, with 11 bases that match TRBD1. Germline V CDR1 and CDR2: MNHNS, SASEGT. V dropped 10 bases and J dropped 6; count of bases not matched to a gene: 4. The CDR3 is made up of 12 amino acids. CDR3 DNA sequence: TGTGCCACGGGACAGGGGGTCCATGGCTACACCTTC. This encodes CATGQGVHGYTF.

This clone was counted a single time. The V gene is TRBV5-4, the J gene TRBJ2-1; 9 nucleotides agree with TRBD1. CDR1 SGHNT and CDR2 YYREEE come from the germline V gene (reference sequence). The V gene end was trimmed by 4 bases and the J gene end by 6 bases; junction bases not matched to a gene: 8. The CDR3 runs 15 residues. CDR3 nucleotides: TGTGCCAGCAGCCCGGAACAGGGGGCGATCAATGAGCAGTTCTTC. Protein: CASSPEQGAINEQFF.

This sequence joins TRBV5-1 and TRBJ2-3, with D maybe TRBD1 (5 bases). CDR1 and CDR2 (germline): SGHRS, YFSETQ. The CDR3 totals 15 residues. The ends were cut back, 3 bases at V and 1 base at J, with 12 bases in the middle. In nucleotides, the CDR3 is TGCGCCAGCAGCTCTTTGACAGACGGCACAGATACGCAGTATTTT. Translation gives CASSSLTDGTDTQYF.

There are a few counts of this clone. This rearrangement joins TRBV27 to TRBJ1-5; no clear D. Germline CDR1 and CDR2: MNHEY and SMNVEV (reference sequence). Trimming left V 8 bases short and J 4 bases short, with 15 bases between. The CDR3 consists of 14 residues. CDR3 coding DNA: TGTGCCAGCTCCCCGGGGAGTGGTAATCAGCCCCAGCATTTT. It specifies CASSPGSGNQPQHF.

The rearrangement uses TRBV11-1 and TRBJ2-5; the D gene is possibly TRBD1 (6 bases). In germline, CDR1 is SGHAT, CDR2 FQDESV (reference sequence). V was shortened by 5 bases and J by 2 bases, with 12 bases between the two germline ends. The CDR3 is 14 amino acids. The CDR3 loop reads CASSPPDRQETQYF. The CDR3 nucleotides read TGTGCCAGCAGCCCGCCGGACAGACAAGAGACCCAGTACTTC.

The genes are TRBV19 and TRBJ1-1; 11 bases match TRBD1. The CDR3 length is 17 residues. Losses at the gene ends were 5 bases for V and 1 base for J; bases not matched to a gene: 9. CDR1 and CDR2 from the germline V gene are LNHDA and SQIVND (reference sequence). CDR3 sequence (DNA): TGTGCCAGTAGTCCCTCACCCGGGACAGGGGGGAACACTGAAGCTTTCTTT. Protein sequence: CASSPSPGTGGNTEAFF.

The chain joins TRBV5-1 to TRBJ2-7; 8 positions match TRBD2. With 5 bases clipped from V and 2 bases from J, the junction kept 3 bases outside the gene matches. CDR1 is SGHRS, CDR2 YFSETQ, per germline. This CDR3 is 13 amino acids long. The chain's CDR3 is CASSSGAPYEQYF. The DNA of the CDR3 is TGCGCCAGCAGTAGCGGGGCTCCCTACGAGCAGTACTTC.